The source of this T cell receptor (beta chain) is a study of T cells in Graves' hyperthyroidism and ophthalmopathy. For the study at large: Blood was drawn when the patient was first diagnosed and still untreated.

Hyperthyroidism of Graves' type that showed no ophthalmopathy progression within 18 months was stable. This sample holds PBMCs from less than 13 ml fresh peripheral blood. This CDR3 comprises 14 residues. Germline V gene lookup returns CDR1 SGHRS and CDR2 YFSETQ. The junction had 9 bases not matched to a gene; V was cut back by 4 bases and J by 6 bases. This clonotype was counted ten times or more. TCR beta CDR3 regions were amplified from RNA transcripts. With the HTBI primer set, the TCR CDR3 went through a first round of RT-PCR. TCRdb passed the multiplex PCR reads through MiXCR, listing each CDR3 protein once. Of 550,000 to 800,000 distinct CDR3 sequences in the sample, roughly 15% were seen once.

The TCR originated in a young man with Graves' hyperthyroidism. The sequencing sample was made of blood. This chain connects TRBV5-1 to TRBJ1-1; 7 bases map to TRBD1. CDR3 DNA: TGCGCCAGCAGCGTATTAGGGGGCAGCGCTGAAGCTTTCTTT. Its protein is CASSVLGGSAEAFF.